Sequencing of this T cell receptor beta chain was carried out in a study of T cells in Graves' hyperthyroidism and ophthalmopathy. The CDR3 is 12 residues long. CDR1 SNHLY and CDR2 FYNNEI come from the germline V gene. With 8 bases clipped from V and 4 bases from J, the junction kept 3 bases outside the gene matches. Study results and caveats: Median prediction lead before ophthalmopathy onset was around 6.9 months with the model.

The table lists this clonotype with many counts. The antigen remains unidentified. Exclusion of a patient resulted from uncontrolled infection, other autoimmune disease, pregnancy or lactation. Orbital computed tomography, thyroid ultrasound, serum thyroxine and TRAb, and clinical symptoms together informed the diagnoses. Amplified TCR beta CDR3 regions derived from RNA transcripts. Using the HTBI primer set, a first-round RT-PCR was run on the TCR CDR3. MiXCR was run by TCRdb on the multiplex PCR reads, yielding one entry per CDR3 protein. The table has around 340,000 distinct CDR3 sequences, around 23% seen once.

The receptor's source is a woman aged 50 to 60 with Graves' hyperthyroidism. The chain recombines TRBV2 with TRBJ1-1; TRBD1 agrees at 8 bases. Sequencing input: blood. The CDR3 nucleotides are TGTGCCAGCCCCAGGGGGCCCACTGAAGCTTTCTTT. Encoded protein: CASPRGPTEAFF.